The 15 T cell receptor beta chains presented below share a single source sample, sequenced in a study of blood T cell repertoires in COVID-19. Assay used: immunoSEQ multiplex PCR; TCRdb lists only in-frame clones, some missing. The repertoire holds tens of thousands of clones, with approximately 88% as singletons. The sample consisted of peripheral blood. These receptors all stem from a human donor with active COVID-19. The donor label of this sample is uncertain.

The chain carries TRBV7-3 and TRBJ2-1, with 9 bases aligning to TRBD2. Germline CDR1 and CDR2: SGHTA and FQGTGA. With V trimmed by 1 base and J by 7 bases, 5 bases remained unmatched. The CDR3 has 15 residues. The DNA for the CDR3 is TGTGCCAGCAGCTTAAGGGCGGGAGGGGGAAATGAGCAGTTCTTC. This encodes CASSLRAGGGNEQFF.

The CDR3 DNA is TGCGCCAGCAGCGAACGGACTAGCGCCGGGGAGCTGTTTTTT. This translates into CASSERTSAGELFF. This chain joins TRBV5-1 and TRBJ2-2; 9 bases are shared with TRBD2. Germline CDR1 is SGHRS and CDR2 is YFSETQ. The V and J ends lost 4 bases and 6 bases, in that order; junction bases with no gene match: 4. CDR3 length: 14 amino acids.

J is TRBJ1-1 and V is TRBV7-9; 8 bases are shared with TRBD1. There are 15 residues in the CDR3. Germline loops: CDR1 SEHNR, CDR2 FQNEAQ (reference sequence). V shed 5 bases, J shed 1 base, and the junction held 6 bases outside the gene matches. CDR3: CASSAPGTGNTEAFF. In DNA form, the CDR3 reads TGTGCCAGCAGCGCCCCCGGGACAGGGAACACTGAAGCTTTCTTT.

The chain joins TRBV3-1 (or the pseudogene TRBV3-2) to TRBJ2-7; D unresolved. Deletions cut 5 bases from V and 3 bases from J, with 5 bases between. CDR1 and CDR2 from the germline V gene are LGHDT and YNNKEL (reference sequence). This CDR3 contains 11 residues. Here the CDR3 DNA reads TGTGCCAGCAGCGGCCTCTACGAGCAGTACTTC. This codes for CASSGLYEQYF.

CDR3 nucleotides: TGTGCCAGCAGTCCGGGACTACTCGGTGAGCAGTTCTTC. Its protein product is CASSPGLLGEQFF. J is TRBJ2-1 and V is TRBV12-3 or TRBV12-4, with 7 bases identical to TRBD2. V trimming: 5 bases; J trimming: 9 bases; junction bases outside the gene matches: 7. The CDR3 consists of 13 residues.

This clone occurred once. J is TRBJ2-2 and V is TRBV6-4; 11 bases are shared with TRBD2. This CDR3 is built from 16 residues. The V gene end was trimmed by 0 bases and the J gene end by 4 bases; junction bases not matched to a gene: 1. Germline values: CDR1 MRHNA, CDR2 SNTAGT. CDR3 sequence (DNA): TGTGCCAGCAGTGACTCTAGCGGGAGGGCCACCGGGGAGCTGTTTTTT. It yields the protein CASSDSSGRATGELFF.

The gene calls are TRBV7-9 and TRBJ2-2; TRBD2 matches 10 bases. Trimming removed 1 base from V and 6 bases from J; junction bases left unmatched: 5. This CDR3 has 16 residues. CDR1 and CDR2 from the germline V gene are SEHNR and FQNEAQ (reference sequence). Written as DNA, the CDR3 is TGTGCCAGCAGCTTAGGCCTAGCGGGAGCGGCCGGGGAGCTGTTTTTT. Translated: CASSLGLAGAAGELFF.

The gene calls are TRBV5-1 and TRBJ2-1; 10 bases match TRBD2. Germline V gene sequence: CDR1 SGHRS, CDR2 YFSETQ. The CDR3 contains 17 residues. Unmatched junction bases numbered 8, after V lost 2 bases and J lost 3 bases. CDR3 protein: CASSFTGLAGVYNEQFF. The CDR3 nucleotides read TGCGCCAGCAGCTTTACCGGTCTAGCGGGAGTCTACAATGAGCAGTTCTTC.

V usage is TRBV27 and J usage is TRBJ2-1, with 7 bases identical to TRBD2. Germline V gene lookup returns CDR1 MNHEY and CDR2 SMNVEV (reference sequence). The CDR3 is made up of 14 amino acids. Unmatched junction bases numbered 1, after V lost 2 bases and J lost 3 bases. The CDR3 coding sequence is TGTGCCAGCAGTTTAGGGGGGGTCTACAATGAGCAGTTCTTC. It encodes CASSLGGVYNEQFF.

The chain carries TRBV7-9 and TRBJ1-6; 9 bases are a match to TRBD1. CDR3 size: 15 residues. Germline assignment: CDR1 SEHNR and CDR2 FQNEAQ (reference sequence). The V gene end was trimmed by 5 bases and the J gene end by 7 bases; junction bases not matched to a gene: 6. The CDR3 sequence: CASSPGTGYNSPLHF. CDR3 DNA: TGTGCCAGCAGCCCCGGGACAGGGTACAATTCACCCCTCCACTTT.

The V call is TRBV7-9, the J call TRBJ1-2, with D maybe TRBD1 (5 bases). Trimming shortened V by 1 base and J by 2 bases, and 11 bases separated the two germline ends. The CDR3 loop spans 15 amino acids. Germline V lookup: CDR1 SEHNR, CDR2 FQNEAQ (reference sequence). The CDR3 coding sequence is TGTGCCAGCAGCTTAGGACAGCATACCAACTATGGCTACACCTTC. Protein product: CASSLGQHTNYGYTF.

The V gene is TRBV2, the J gene TRBJ2-7, with 11 bases that match TRBD1. J lost 12 bases, V lost 6 bases, and 13 bases had no gene match. The CDR3 consists of 14 residues. Germline lookup yields CDR1 SNHLY and CDR2 FYNNEI. The CDR3 here is CASRHRDGTGGSYF. CDR3 DNA sequence: TGTGCCAGCAGACACCGGGACGGGACAGGGGGATCGTACTTC.

V and J are TRBV6-2 or TRBV6-3 and TRBJ1-5, with unresolved D. Germline CDR1 and CDR2: MNHEY and SVGEGT. CDR3 length: 15 amino acids. Trimming pared 4 bases from V and 0 bases from J, leaving 10 bases between. CDR3 coding DNA: TGTGCCAGCAGTTTGGACGGACTTAGCAATCAGCCCCAGCATTTT. This sequence encodes CASSLDGLSNQPQHF.

The chain uses TRBV11-2 and TRBJ2-7; D may be TRBD1 (6 bases). Germline V gene data show CDR1 as SGHAT and CDR2 as FQNNGV. Trimming took 5 bases from V and 5 from J, leaving 7 bases between them. This CDR3 has 11 residues. The CDR3: CASSQGNEQYF. The DNA for the CDR3 is TGTGCCAGCAGCCAGGGGAACGAGCAGTACTTC.

This clone was recorded only once. This chain connects TRBV2 to TRBJ2-6; no clear D gene. The germline V and J ends were trimmed by 9 bases and 4 bases, with 7 bases remaining between them. The CDR3 length is 12 residues. The germline V gene has CDR1 SNHLY and CDR2 FYNNEI. The CDR3: CASELGANVLTF. Written as DNA, the CDR3 is TGTGCCAGTGAGTTGGGGGCCAACGTCCTGACTTTC.